The T cell receptor (beta chain) described here comes from a study of molecular identifiers for immune sequencing clone quantification. TCRdb reprocessed the PCR reads with MiXCR, giving one entry per CDR3 protein. The sample lists a few hundred thousand distinct CDR3 sequences; roughly 23% were seen once. Concerning this clonotype: This may arise from a read error, as a much more abundant clone is one base away.

This CDR3 is built from 15 residues. Germline values: CDR1 LGHNA, CDR2 YSLEER. This clonotype was obtained from a human donor in good health. Some libraries in this study had Jurkat cell RNA spiked in. The specimen sequenced was naive CD8+ T cells from blood, with Jurkat cell RNA spiked in. This sample's subset: FACS-sorted CD8+CD4-CCR7+CD45RA+ naive T cells. V is TRBV4-3 and J is TRBJ2-3, with a possible D match to TRBD1 (5 bases). The CDR3 DNA reads TGCGCCAGCAGCCAAGTCCGGATTAGCACAGGTACGCAGTATTTT. Translated: CASSQVRISTGTQYF.